These 25 T cell receptor beta chains were all obtained from the same sample, sequenced in a study of T cells in localized non-small cell lung cancer. Repertoires were generated with immunoSEQ multiplex PCR, while TCRdb's copy carries only in-frame clones and drops some. The sample carries roughly 2,000 clones, about 26% recorded once. The sequencing here drew on lung tumor tissue, taken before any cancer treatment. The receptors derive from a woman aged 35 to 75 with stage I lung adenocarcinoma.

The table lists this clone with a few counts. The J gene is TRBJ2-1, the V gene TRBV6-8; 9 nucleotides agree with TRBD1. The germline gives CDR1 MNHGY, CDR2 SAAAGT. The trim removed 5 bases at V and 8 bases at J, leaving 7 bases unmatched. CDR3 size: 14 residues. The CDR3 region is CASSAGQGAYEQFF. The DNA of the CDR3 is TGTGCCAGCAGTGCGGGACAGGGTGCCTATGAGCAGTTCTTC.

V gene TRBV9 combines with J gene TRBJ1-2; D is possibly TRBD1 (6 bases). Germline assignment: CDR1 SGDLS and CDR2 YYNGEE. Deletions cut 5 bases from V and 2 bases from J, with 7 bases between. There are 12 residues in the CDR3. The CDR3 DNA sequence: TGTGCCAGCAGTACAGGGAACTATGGCTACACCTTC. It codes for CASSTGNYGYTF.

The rearrangement joins TRBV11-3 to TRBJ2-7; 11 bases line up with TRBD2. The CDR3 consists of 17 residues. CDR1 and CDR2 from the germline V gene are SGHNT and YENEEA. V gave up 2 bases and J gave up 3 bases; unmatched junction bases: 9. The CDR3 coding sequence is TGTGCCAGCAGCTTAATGCTAGCGGGAGGTTATAGCTACGAGCAGTACTTC. Amino acids: CASSLMLAGGYSYEQYF.

The CDR3 sequence is CASNTKPGTGGSSLYGYTF. The DNA for the CDR3 is TGCGCCAGCAACACAAAACCCGGGACAGGGGGCTCGTCCCTCTATGGCTACACCTTC. J is TRBJ1-2 and V is TRBV4-1, with 12 bases lining up with TRBD1. The CDR3 runs to 19 residues. V trimming: 7 bases; J trimming: 4 bases; junction bases outside the gene matches: 19. The V gene's germline CDR1 is MGHRA and CDR2 YSYEKL.

This clone was recorded a few times. V gene TRBV28 combines with J gene TRBJ2-1; 10 bases line up with TRBD2. V shed 6 bases, J shed 5 bases, and the junction held 7 bases outside the gene matches. Germline V gene sequence: CDR1 MDHEN, CDR2 SYDVKM. The CDR3 covers 15 residues. The CDR3 loop is CASSRSGGAHNEQFF. CDR3 bases: TGTGCCAGCAGCCGAAGCGGGGGGGCCCACAATGAGCAGTTCTTC.

The genes are TRBV15 and TRBJ1-2, with D perhaps TRBD1 (6 bases). The length of the CDR3 is 14 residues. Germline V gene sequence: CDR1 LNHNV, CDR2 YYDKDF (reference sequence). Trimming shortened V by 0 bases and J by 2 bases, and 7 bases separated the two germline ends. DNA for the CDR3: TGTGCCACCAGCAGAGAAGACAGGAACTATGGCTACACCTTC. Translation gives CATSREDRNYGYTF. The variable domain in full, completed from reference TRBV15 and TRBJ1-2, reads DAMVIQNPRYQVTQFGKPVTLSCSQTLNHNVMYWYQQKSSQAPKLLFHYYDKDFNNEADTPDNFQSRRPNTSFCFLDIRSPGLGDTAMYLCATSREDRNYGYTFGSGTRLTVV.

The V call is TRBV6-8, the J call TRBJ2-7, with TRBD1 matching over 8 bases. V dropped 5 bases and J dropped 7; count of bases not matched to a gene: 10. The V gene's germline CDR1 is MNHGY and CDR2 SAAAGT. The CDR3 covers 14 residues. CDR3: CASSALDRVEEQYF. In nucleotides, the CDR3 is TGTGCCAGCAGTGCTCTGGACAGGGTTGAGGAGCAGTACTTC.

V is TRBV15 and J is TRBJ2-1; no firm D call. V was shortened by 5 bases and J by 0 bases, with 14 bases between the two germline ends. Looked up from germline, CDR1 is LNHNV and CDR2 is YYDKDF (reference sequence). The CDR3 has 16 residues. The CDR3 loop is CATSGQQLASYNEQFF. CDR3 in DNA: TGTGCCACCAGCGGGCAACAGCTCGCCTCCTACAATGAGCAGTTCTTC.

This clone showed up just a few times. The V call is TRBV30, the J call TRBJ2-6; 10 bases fit TRBD1. With 5 bases clipped from V and 0 bases from J, the junction kept 7 bases outside the gene matches. This CDR3 comprises 17 residues. Looked up from germline, CDR1 is GTSNPN and CDR2 is SVGIG (reference sequence). CDR3 bases: TGTGCCTGGGAAAGGACAGGGGGTTTCTCTGGGGCCAACGTCCTGACTTTC. It specifies CAWERTGGFSGANVLTF.

The V and J genes are TRBV15 and TRBJ1-1, with a possible D match to TRBD1 (5 bases). V was shortened by 0 bases and J by 4 bases, with 12 bases between the two germline ends. Germline loops: CDR1 LNHNV, CDR2 YYDKDF (reference sequence). The CDR3 length is 15 residues. The CDR3 nucleotides are TGTGCCACCAGCAGAGATTGGGGGGGTACCACTGAAGCTTTCTTT. This gives the protein CATSRDWGGTTEAFF.

This clone was detected only a few times. The genes are TRBV18 and TRBJ1-3; 8 bases map to TRBD1. V dropped 3 bases and J dropped 1; count of bases not matched to a gene: 8. The CDR3 is made up of 17 amino acids. The germline V gene encodes CDR1 KGHSH and CDR2 LQKENI. The CDR3 spells CASSPTTGEASGNTIYF. The CDR3 DNA sequence: TGTGCCAGCTCACCTACGACAGGGGAGGCTTCTGGAAACACCATATATTTT.

The chain joins TRBV30 to TRBJ2-7, with D uncertain. The germline V and J ends were trimmed by 0 bases and 4 bases, with 7 bases remaining between them. CDR3 size: 12 residues. The germline CDR1 and CDR2 sequences are GTSNPN and SVGIG (reference sequence). The CDR3 loop is CAWSVPPYEQYF. For the CDR3, the DNA is TGTGCCTGGAGTGTACCTCCTTACGAGCAGTACTTC.

CDR3 DNA sequence: TGTGCCAGCAGCGCCGGGACAGCAGGAAACACCATATATTTT. It encodes CASSAGTAGNTIYF. The chain uses TRBV9 and TRBJ1-3, with 7 bases aligning to TRBD1. V was pared by 3 bases and J by 4 bases, with 4 bases of the junction left unmatched. Germline-derived CDR1 and CDR2 are SGDLS and YYNGEE. The CDR3 is 14 residues long.

This clone was found a few times. The chain recombines TRBV6-4 with TRBJ2-1, with D perhaps TRBD2 (5 bases). The CDR3 runs to 15 residues. Germline CDR1 and CDR2: MRHNA and SNTAGT. V was shortened by 4 bases and J by 1 base, with 11 bases between the two germline ends. The CDR3: CASSATRISYNEQFF. CDR3 in DNA: TGTGCCAGCAGTGCCACTAGAATTTCCTACAATGAGCAGTTCTTC.

This clone was seen a few times. The chain carries TRBV11-3 and TRBJ2-1; 10 nucleotides match TRBD2. This CDR3 has 15 amino acids. V was pared by 0 bases and J by 7 bases, with 3 bases of the junction left unmatched. Germline CDR1 is SGHNT and CDR2 is YENEEA. The CDR3: CASSLEGLAPNEQFF. The CDR3 bases are TGTGCCAGCAGCTTAGAGGGACTAGCGCCTAATGAGCAGTTCTTC.

By sample fraction, this clone is medium-sized. CDR3 protein: CASSQGLETGYEQYF. The CDR3, as DNA: TGCGCCAGCAGCCAAGGTCTAGAGACAGGCTACGAGCAGTACTTC. The V gene is TRBV4-1, the J gene TRBJ2-7; D perhaps matches TRBD1 (6 bases). CDR3 length: 15 residues. Germline V lookup: CDR1 MGHRA, CDR2 YSYEKL. The ends were cut back, 1 base at V and 3 bases at J, with 13 bases in the middle.

This chain connects TRBV28 to TRBJ1-5, with D perhaps TRBD1 (6 bases). Germline CDR1 and CDR2: MDHEN and SYDVKM. V was shortened by 5 bases and J by 6 bases, with 17 bases between the two germline ends. CDR3 length equals 15 residues. CDR3: CASSLTTGFVQPQHF. The CDR3 DNA follows: TGTGCCAGCAGTCTTACGACAGGTTTTGTTCAGCCCCAGCATTTT.

This clone turned up a few times. The rearrangement links TRBV28 to TRBJ1-5; 9 positions match TRBD1. Germline V gene lookup returns CDR1 MDHEN and CDR2 SYDVKM. CDR3 length: 15 amino acids. V shed 6 bases and J 4 bases; nucleotides not matched to a gene: 7. The CDR3 sequence is CASSRGQGGNQPQHF. CDR3 sequence (DNA): TGTGCCAGCAGCCGGGGACAGGGCGGTAATCAGCCCCAGCATTTT.

The chain uses TRBV29-1 and TRBJ2-1, with 10 positions matching TRBD1. V lost 2 bases to trimming and J lost 4 bases; unmatched junction nucleotides: 14. Germline V gene sequence: CDR1 SQVTM, CDR2 ANQGSEA. The CDR3 runs to 18 residues. The CDR3 DNA sequence: TGCAGCGTTGAACGTGACAGGGGGCTGCGGGTACGGTACAATGAGCAGTTCTTC. Protein: CSVERDRGLRVRYNEQFF.

In this sample, this clone turned up a few times. V usage is TRBV19 and J usage is TRBJ2-7, with 9 positions matching TRBD2. From germline, CDR1 is LNHDA and CDR2 SQIVND (reference sequence). V shed 8 bases and J 1 base; nucleotides not matched to a gene: 3. This CDR3 contains 13 residues. CDR3 sequence reads: CASGAGGSYEQYF. CDR3 sequence (DNA): TGTGCCAGTGGAGCGGGAGGTTCCTACGAGCAGTACTTC.

This clone was seen a few times. CDR3 region: CATLRTGRTEAFF. The CDR3 DNA reads TGTGCCACCTTGAGGACAGGGCGGACTGAAGCTTTCTTT. This chain uses TRBV19 with TRBJ1-1; 8 bases fit TRBD1. Germline V gene data show CDR1 as LNHDA and CDR2 as SQIVND (reference sequence). Trimming removed 10 bases from V and 5 bases from J; junction bases left unmatched: 9. The CDR3 has 13 residues.

V usage is TRBV6-8 and J usage is TRBJ1-2, with D possibly being TRBD1 (5 bases). The germline CDR1 and CDR2 sequences are MNHGY and SAAAGT. V was cut by 5 bases and J by 8 bases, with 18 bases left in between. CDR3 length: 14 residues. The CDR3: CASSGAPQGPGYTF. CDR3 DNA sequence: TGTGCCAGCAGTGGAGCCCCCCAGGGTCCCGGCTACACCTTC.

The chain recombines TRBV7-4 with TRBJ2-1, with D perhaps TRBD1 or TRBD2 (5 bases each). Trimming shortened V by 7 bases and J by 12 bases, and 19 bases separated the two germline ends. The germline gives CDR1 SGHVT, CDR2 SQSDAQ. The CDR3 is made up of 13 amino acids. The CDR3 region has the DNA TGTGCCAGCACCAGAGGGGTGGGTATGGCGCAGTTCTTC. It specifies CASTRGVGMAQFF.

Within the sample, this clone is large (0.1 to 1%). The chain is built from TRBV23-1 and TRBJ2-5, with D maybe TRBD2 (5 bases). TRBV23-1 is assigned to the ORF class and has an uncertain function. Trimming stripped 6 bases from V and 5 bases from J, with 13 bases between. The CDR3 consists of 13 residues. DNA for the CDR3: TGCGCCAGCAGGGGGAGACGCGAGGAGACCCAGTACTTC. It yields the protein CASRGRREETQYF.

This rearrangement joins TRBV25-1 to TRBJ2-2, with D perhaps matching TRBD1 (5 bases). The CDR3 totals 12 residues. Between the trimmed V and J ends, which lost 6 bases and 3 bases, there was a span of 5 bases. Germline-derived CDR1 and CDR2 are MGHDK and SYGVNS. The CDR3 spells CASRGDTGELFF. CDR3 in DNA: TGTGCCAGCAGAGGGGACACCGGGGAGCTGTTTTTT.